A selection of T cell receptor beta chains follows, all from one sample in a study of T cells after yellow fever vaccination. Each CDR3 protein is one row after TCRdb ran MiXCR on the 5' RACE reads. The sample lists about 85,000 distinct CDR3 sequences; about an eighth were seen once. Sequences were derived from CD8+ T cells not binding an NS4B(214-222) dextramer, sorted from PBMCs, sampled approximately 22 days after the first yellow fever vaccination. These receptors were collected from a man aged 18 to 29 who received the YFV17D yellow fever vaccine. Each CDR3 is given without its conserved first and last residue. Each record gives: J gene, V gene, CDR3 protein.

>TRBJ2-1|TRBV15
ATSRDSKRGNEQF
>TRBJ2-1|TRBV4-2
ASSPSSGGPWLTYNEQF
>TRBJ2-1|TRBV6-1
ASSELLAGGNEQF
>TRBJ2-5|TRBV6-2/TRBV6-3
ASSRAGSETQY
>TRBJ1-4|TRBV14
ASSLTGEGEKLF
>TRBJ2-5|TRBV29-1
SVAEGASETQY
>TRBJ2-6|TRBV7-3
ASSFTPSSGANVLT
>TRBJ1-2|TRBV11-2
ASSFQGANYGYT
>TRBJ2-2|TRBV9
ASSVEVSHTGELF
>TRBJ2-2|TRBV4-3
ASSTRLVNTGELF
>TRBJ2-7|TRBV7-9
ASSLVTAESSYEQY
>TRBJ2-7|TRBV4-1
ASSARQGTTYEQY
>TRBJ2-6|TRBV12-3/TRBV12-4
ASSSPGGNSGANVLT
>TRBJ1-3|TRBV6-1
ASRGLGSGNTIY
>TRBJ1-5|TRBV11-2
ASSLGSLGNQPQH
>TRBJ1-2|TRBV9
ASSEESGRNPYGYT
>TRBJ2-2|TRBV9
ASSAIGQLNTGELF
>TRBJ2-2|TRBV4-3
ASSFNHGTGELF
>TRBJ1-5|TRBV4-2
ASSQELQAGQPQH
>TRBJ2-7|TRBV20-1
SARGEDQTYEQY
>TRBJ2-3|TRBV7-9
ASSYPPRGELDTQY
>TRBJ2-5|TRBV9
ASSGRTSQETQY
>TRBJ1-2|TRBV10-3
ATGSEDGYT
>TRBJ2-1|TRBV6-4
TSSRGTELSYNEQF
>TRBJ2-7|TRBV7-6
ASSHPGAAPSYEQY
>TRBJ2-7|TRBV4-3
ASSHGTSGFYEQY
>TRBJ2-5|TRBV11-2
ASSLWTVETQY
>TRBJ2-7|TRBV5-5
ASSLASGLSYEQY
>TRBJ1-2|TRBV6-5
ASSYSAVGGYT
>TRBJ2-1|TRBV20-1
SARDRLATSYNEQF
>TRBJ1-2|TRBV7-9
ASSPRPSPPYGYT
>TRBJ2-5|TRBV7-9
ASSHRDRGAETQY
>TRBJ2-4|TRBV12-3/TRBV12-4
ASSQLAKNIQY
>TRBJ2-3|TRBV6-2/TRBV6-3
ASSYWTTSGDPDTQY
>TRBJ1-2|TRBV12-3/TRBV12-4
ASSLPPPGFYGYT
>TRBJ1-1|TRBV6-6
ASSYMGDTEAF